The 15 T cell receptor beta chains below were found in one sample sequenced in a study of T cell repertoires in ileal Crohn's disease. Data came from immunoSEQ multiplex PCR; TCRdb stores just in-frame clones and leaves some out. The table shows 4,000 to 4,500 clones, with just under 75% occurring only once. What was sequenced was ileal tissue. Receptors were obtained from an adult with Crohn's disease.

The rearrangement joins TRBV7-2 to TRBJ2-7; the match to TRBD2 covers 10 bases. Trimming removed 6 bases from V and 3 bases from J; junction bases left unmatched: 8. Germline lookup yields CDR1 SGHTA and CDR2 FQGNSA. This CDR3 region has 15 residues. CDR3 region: CASSPSGGAYYEQYF. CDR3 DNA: TGTGCCAGCAGTCCAAGCGGGGGGGCTTACTACGAGCAGTACTTC. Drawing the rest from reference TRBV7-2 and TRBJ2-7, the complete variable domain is GAGVSQSPSNKVTEKGKDVELRCDPISGHTALYWYRQSLGQGLEFLIYFQGNSAPDKSGLPSDRFSAERTGGSVSTLTIQRTQQEDSAVYLCASSPSGGAYYEQYFGPGTRLTVT.

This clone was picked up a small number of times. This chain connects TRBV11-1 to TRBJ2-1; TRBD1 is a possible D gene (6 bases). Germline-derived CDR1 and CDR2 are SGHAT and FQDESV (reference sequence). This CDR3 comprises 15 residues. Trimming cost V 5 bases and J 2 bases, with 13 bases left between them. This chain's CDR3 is CASSRGQNPYNEQFF. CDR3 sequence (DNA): TGTGCCAGCAGCCGCGGACAGAATCCCTACAATGAGCAGTTCTTC.

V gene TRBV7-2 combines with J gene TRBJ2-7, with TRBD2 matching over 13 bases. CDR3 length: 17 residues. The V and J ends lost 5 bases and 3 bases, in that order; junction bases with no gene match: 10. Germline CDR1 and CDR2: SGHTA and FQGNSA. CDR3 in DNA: TGTGCCAGCAGCGTTACTAGCGGGGGGGCCAGTAGCTACGAGCAGTACTTC. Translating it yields CASSVTSGGASSYEQYF. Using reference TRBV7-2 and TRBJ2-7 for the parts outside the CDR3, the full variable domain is GAGVSQSPSNKVTEKGKDVELRCDPISGHTALYWYRQSLGQGLEFLIYFQGNSAPDKSGLPSDRFSAERTGGSVSTLTIQRTQQEDSAVYLCASSVTSGGASSYEQYFGPGTRLTVT.

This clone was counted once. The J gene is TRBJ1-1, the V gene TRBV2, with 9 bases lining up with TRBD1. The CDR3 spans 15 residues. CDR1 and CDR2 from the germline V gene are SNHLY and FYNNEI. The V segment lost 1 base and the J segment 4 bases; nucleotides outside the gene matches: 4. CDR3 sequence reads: CASSEGTGDRTEAFF. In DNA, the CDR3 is TGTGCCAGCAGTGAAGGGACAGGGGACCGCACTGAAGCTTTCTTT.

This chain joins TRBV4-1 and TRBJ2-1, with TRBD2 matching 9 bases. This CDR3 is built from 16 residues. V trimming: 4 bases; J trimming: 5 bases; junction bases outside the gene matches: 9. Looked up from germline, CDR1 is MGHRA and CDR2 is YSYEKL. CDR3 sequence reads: CASSPLGRGGNNEQFF. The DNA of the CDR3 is TGCGCCAGCAGCCCCCTGGGGCGGGGGGGGAACAATGAGCAGTTCTTC.

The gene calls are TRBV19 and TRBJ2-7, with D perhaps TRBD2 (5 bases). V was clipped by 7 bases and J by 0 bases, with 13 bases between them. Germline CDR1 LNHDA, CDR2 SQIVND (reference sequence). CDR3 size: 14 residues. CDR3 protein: CASKLSDTSYEQYF. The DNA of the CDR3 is TGTGCCAGTAAGCTTAGCGATACCTCCTACGAGCAGTACTTC.

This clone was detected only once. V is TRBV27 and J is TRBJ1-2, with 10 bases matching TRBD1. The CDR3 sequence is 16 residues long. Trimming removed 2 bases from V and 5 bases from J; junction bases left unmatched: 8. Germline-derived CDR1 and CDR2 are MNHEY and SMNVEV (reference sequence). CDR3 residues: CASSLDAGQGGYGYTF. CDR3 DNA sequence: TGTGCCAGCAGTTTAGACGCCGGACAGGGGGGATATGGCTACACCTTC.

The CDR3 nucleotides are TGTGCCATCAGTGACAGCCCGTACAGCTCCTATAATTCACCCCTCCACTTT. The encoded protein is CAISDSPYSSYNSPLHF. V and J are TRBV10-3 and TRBJ1-6; D remains ambiguous. The CDR3 contains 17 residues. From germline, CDR1 is ENHRY and CDR2 SYGVKD. V lost 3 bases to trimming and J lost 0 bases, with 12 bases between them.

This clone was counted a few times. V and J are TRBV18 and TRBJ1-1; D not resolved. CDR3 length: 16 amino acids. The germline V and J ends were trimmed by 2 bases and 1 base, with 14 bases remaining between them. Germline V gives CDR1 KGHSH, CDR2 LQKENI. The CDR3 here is CASSPMSRQANTEAFF. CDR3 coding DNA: TGTGCCAGCTCACCAATGAGTCGCCAGGCGAACACTGAAGCTTTCTTT.

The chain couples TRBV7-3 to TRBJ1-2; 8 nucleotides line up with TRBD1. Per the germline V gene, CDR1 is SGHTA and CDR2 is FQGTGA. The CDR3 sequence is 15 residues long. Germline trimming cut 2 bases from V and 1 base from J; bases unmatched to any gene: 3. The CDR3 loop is CASSLGTGLNYGYTF. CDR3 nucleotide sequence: TGTGCCAGCAGCTTAGGGACAGGCCTTAACTATGGCTACACCTTC.

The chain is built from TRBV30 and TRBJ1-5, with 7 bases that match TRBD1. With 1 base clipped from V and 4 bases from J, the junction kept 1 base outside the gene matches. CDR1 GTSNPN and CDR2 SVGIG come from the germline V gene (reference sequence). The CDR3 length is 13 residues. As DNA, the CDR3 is TGTGCCTGGAGTGGGACAGGTAATCAGCCCCAGCATTTT. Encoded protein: CAWSGTGNQPQHF.

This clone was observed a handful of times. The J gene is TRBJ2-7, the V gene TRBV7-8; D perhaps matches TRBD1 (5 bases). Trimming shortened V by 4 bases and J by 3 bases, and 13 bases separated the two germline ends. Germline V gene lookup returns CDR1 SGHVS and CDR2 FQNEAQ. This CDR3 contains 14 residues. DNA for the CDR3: TGTGCCAGCAGCTCTCTTGGAAGGGGCTACGAGCAGTACTTC. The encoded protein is CASSSLGRGYEQYF.

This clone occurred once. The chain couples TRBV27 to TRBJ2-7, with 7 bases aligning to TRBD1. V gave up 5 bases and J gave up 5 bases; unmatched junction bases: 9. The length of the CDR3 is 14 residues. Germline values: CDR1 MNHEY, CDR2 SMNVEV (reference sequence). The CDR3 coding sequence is TGTGCCAGCAGTCCCACACAGGGGCCGAACGAGCAGTACTTC. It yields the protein CASSPTQGPNEQYF.

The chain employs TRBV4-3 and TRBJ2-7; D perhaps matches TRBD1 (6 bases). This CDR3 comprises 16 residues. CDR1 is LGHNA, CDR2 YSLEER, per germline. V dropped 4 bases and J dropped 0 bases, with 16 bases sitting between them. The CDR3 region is CASSRKWTDTSYEQYF. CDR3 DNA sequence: TGCGCCAGCAGCCGAAAGTGGACAGATACCTCCTACGAGCAGTACTTC.

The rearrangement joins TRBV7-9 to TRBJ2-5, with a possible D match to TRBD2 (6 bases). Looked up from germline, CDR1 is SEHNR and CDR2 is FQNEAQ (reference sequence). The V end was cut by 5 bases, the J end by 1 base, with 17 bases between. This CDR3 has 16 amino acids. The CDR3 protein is CASSRGTQRGQETQYF. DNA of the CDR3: TGTGCCAGCAGCCGCGGGACCCAGAGGGGCCAAGAGACCCAGTACTTC.